Sequencing of this TCR beta chain was carried out in a study of shared clonotypes between healthy human individuals. V lost 6 bases, J lost 2 bases, and 13 bases lay in between. This CDR3 region has 14 residues. Germline CDR1 is KGHSH and CDR2 is LQKENI. Researchers ran the assay at a deep level. Splitting of each subset's genomic DNA was done evenly across several immunoSEQ plates. The assay was immunoSEQ multiplex PCR, and TCRdb's table has in-frame clones only and misses some. This table holds over 2 million clones, 85% to 95% found once. Caucasian adults living in Nashville, Tennessee, provided all samples.

The TCR was taken from a young man in good health. The chain uses TRBV18 and TRBJ1-1; D might be TRBD1 (6 bases). The sample taken for sequencing was naive CD4+ T cells sorted from blood. The subset here: CD45RA+ positively selected. In nucleotides, the CDR3 is TGTGCCAGCTCCTCAGGACAGATTAACACTGAAGCTTTCTTT. This translates into CASSSGQINTEAFF.